One sample yielded the 7 T cell receptor beta chains listed below, sequenced in a study of blood T cells in healthy people across ages. Using a J-beta primer mix together with a sample-barcoded 5' primer, a second PCR was run for roughly 6 to 11 cycles. TCRdb itself ran the 5' RACE reads through MiXCR, one entry per CDR3 protein. The sample includes 1 million or so distinct CDR3 sequences, under 30% seen only once; the top ten take 0.65% to 0.75%. The same specimen was also included in a second study, on T cells of mothers and their children.

The sequencing sample was made of blood. The receptor source for this set is a girl aged 2-10 years in good health.

This chain joins TRBV5-6 and TRBJ2-5, with D unresolved. Germline assignment: CDR1 SGHDT and CDR2 YYEEEE. CDR3 length equals 12 residues. V was shortened by 0 bases and J by 11 bases, with 11 bases between the two germline ends. As DNA, the CDR3 is TGTGCCAGCAGCTTGGAATCTCTTGAGCAGTACTTC. This translates into CASSLESLEQYF. Full variable domain (outside the CDR3, taken from reference TRBV5-6 and TRBJ2-5): DAGVTQSPTHLIKTRGQQVTLRCSPKSGHDTVSWYQQALGQGPQFIFQYYEEEERQRGNFPDRFSGHQFPNYSSELNVNALLLGDSALYLCASSLESLEQYFGPGTRLLVL.

This clonotype was counted only a few times. This chain connects TRBV20-1 to TRBJ1-2; 11 bases agree with TRBD1. CDR1 and CDR2 (germline): DFQATT, SNEGSKA (reference sequence). The CDR3 sequence is 14 residues long. V was pared by 3 bases and J by 6 bases, with 6 bases of the junction left unmatched. CDR3 nucleotide sequence: TGCAGTGCTAGGGGGGACAGGGGGTCTCATGGCTACACCTTC. Amino acids: CSARGDRGSHGYTF.

The rearrangement links TRBV29-1 to TRBJ1-2, with 7 bases aligning to TRBD1. Germline V lookup: CDR1 SQVTM, CDR2 ANQGSEA. The V and J ends lost 4 bases and 9 bases, in that order; junction bases with no gene match: 5. The CDR3 consists of 11 residues. As DNA, the CDR3 is TGCAGCGTTGGACAGGGCGGTAGCTACACCTTC. This encodes CSVGQGGSYTF.

The rearrangement links TRBV4-1 to TRBJ1-1, with D possibly matching TRBD1 (5 bases). The V gene's germline CDR1 is MGHRA and CDR2 YSYEKL. Trimming shortened V by 4 bases and J by 8 bases, and 26 bases separated the two germline ends. CDR3 length equals 17 residues. The CDR3 loop reads CASSRGSPGLTGKEAFF. The CDR3 nucleotides are TGCGCCAGCAGCCGGGGGTCCCCAGGGCTAACGGGAAAAGAAGCTTTCTTT.

The chain combines TRBV7-2 with TRBJ1-4; weak D call: TRBD1 (5 bases). This CDR3 is 15 amino acids long. The V end lost 5 bases, the J end lost 4 bases, and 14 bases lay between the germline ends. Germline V lookup: CDR1 SGHTA, CDR2 FQGNSA. The CDR3 region has the DNA TGTGCCAGCAGCCTACCGAGGGGATATAATGAAAAACTGTTTTTT. Encoded protein: CASSLPRGYNEKLFF.

The chain carries TRBV11-3 and TRBJ2-1, with 9 nucleotides matching TRBD2. Germline CDR1 reads SGHNT; CDR2 reads YENEEA. This CDR3 spans 18 amino acids. The J segment lost 8 bases and the V segment lost 3 bases, leaving 17 bases of the junction unmatched. The chain's CDR3 is CASSLLQGGRTSVYEQFF. The DNA for the CDR3 is TGTGCCAGCAGCTTGTTGCAGGGGGGTCGGACTAGCGTATATGAGCAGTTCTTC.

The chain recombines TRBV20-1 with TRBJ1-2, with TRBD1 as a possible D gene (5 bases). Between the trimmed V and J ends, which lost 6 bases and 0 bases, there was a span of 14 bases. Germline CDR1 reads DFQATT; CDR2 reads SNEGSKA (reference sequence). This CDR3 region has 14 residues. Here the CDR3 reads CSAGRVTSNYGYTF. In DNA, the CDR3 is TGCAGTGCGGGGCGAGTCACTTCTAACTATGGCTACACCTTC.